The 9 T cell receptor beta chains below all came from one sample that was sequenced in a study of metastatic and nonmetastatic thyroid tumors. Via MiXCR, TCRdb re-called the PCR reads. Of about 25,000 clones in the sample, roughly 22% were seen once. Thyroid surgery had not been preceded by any treatment in any patient. The sample comprised adjacent normal tissue. The receptors were sampled from a female donor with papillary thyroid cancer or a benign thyroid nodule (not recorded which). Some clones in this sample may be carry-over from other donors' samples.

This clone was found many times. The chain has TRBV20-1 and TRBJ2-1, with D tentatively TRBD1 or TRBD2 (5 bases each). Trimming removed 5 bases from V and 5 bases from J, with 13 bases in between. The CDR3 contains 13 residues. The germline V gene has CDR1 DFQATT and CDR2 SNEGSKA (reference sequence). The CDR3 is CSARTGTDNEQFF. In nucleotides, the CDR3 is TGCAGTGCTCGAACCGGGACCGACAATGAGCAGTTCTTC.

Turning to this clone: Being one base from a much bigger clone, this may be a read error. The chain is built from TRBV5-4 and TRBJ2-1; 10 nucleotides align to TRBD2. Per the germline V gene, CDR1 is SGHNT and CDR2 is YYREEE (reference sequence). V lost 6 bases to trimming and J lost 3 bases; unmatched junction nucleotides: 6. This CDR3 is 15 amino acids long. CDR3 DNA: TGTGCCAGCAACACCCTAGCGGGAGTCTACAATGAGCAGTTCTTC. It encodes CASNTLAGVYNEQFF.

The rearrangement uses TRBV5-4 and TRBJ2-3; TRBD2 aligns across 7 bases. J was trimmed by 2 bases and V by 4 bases; bases with no gene match: 4. Per the germline V gene, CDR1 is SGHNT and CDR2 is YYREEE (reference sequence). There are 14 residues in the CDR3. In DNA, the CDR3 is TGTGCCAGCAGCGCGCGGGACTACACAGATACGCAGTATTTT. Encoded protein: CASSARDYTDTQYF.

The table lists this clone with many counts. The chain uses TRBV18 and TRBJ2-7; no clear D. This CDR3 has 11 amino acids. CDR1 is KGHSH and CDR2 is LQKENI in the germline V gene. The V end was cut by 2 bases, the J end by 4 bases, with 3 bases between. The CDR3 loop reads CASSPAYEQYF. For the CDR3, the DNA is TGTGCCAGCTCACCAGCGTACGAGCAGTACTTC.

Judged by abundance, this clone is medium-sized. The chain uses TRBV6-6 and TRBJ2-7, with 13 bases fitting TRBD2. The CDR3 is 18 amino acids. The germline V gene has CDR1 MNHNY and CDR2 SVGAGI (reference sequence). V was pared by 2 bases and J by 3 bases, with 10 bases of the junction left unmatched. The CDR3 DNA sequence: TGTGCCAGCAGTTACCCGGAACTAGCGGGAGGGCCACTCTACGAGCAGTACTTC. Protein sequence: CASSYPELAGGPLYEQYF.

This clone has a count of ten or more. V is TRBV20-1 and J is TRBJ2-7; 11 nucleotides match TRBD2. CDR1 DFQATT and CDR2 SNEGSKA come from the germline V gene (reference sequence). Trimming took 2 bases from V and 3 from J; bases not matched to a gene: 6. The CDR3 extends over 15 amino acids. CDR3 region: CSARSGTSGDYEQYF. The CDR3 region has the DNA TGCAGTGCTAGATCAGGGACTAGCGGCGACTACGAGCAGTACTTC.

With respect to this clone: Mismatch with germline at one junction end may stem from a read error. The rearrangement links TRBV30 to TRBJ1-6; no definite D call. The CDR3 consists of 14 residues. Germline V gene data show CDR1 as GTSNPN and CDR2 as SVGIG (reference sequence). DNA for the CDR3: TGTGCCTGGAGTCGGACGCAGAAGGATTCACCGCTCAACTTT. Translated: CAWSRTQKDSPLNF. The full variable domain, completed using reference TRBV30 and TRBJ1-6, is SQTIHQWPATLVQPVGSPLSLECTVEGTSNPNLYWYRQAAGRGLQLLFYSVGIGQISSEVPQNLSASRPQDRQFILSSKKLLLSDSGFYLCAWSRTQKDSPLNFGNGTRLTVT.

Sample share makes this clone medium-sized. V and J are TRBV7-2 and TRBJ1-5; D remains ambiguous. CDR3 length: 15 residues. The V gene lost 2 bases and the J gene lost 6 bases, with 14 bases spanning the gap. The germline V gene encodes CDR1 SGHTA and CDR2 FQGNSA. The CDR3 DNA reads as TGTGCCAGCAGCTTATCAGCACAGCAGAGTCAGCCCCAGCATTTT. Amino acid sequence: CASSLSAQQSQPQHF. The whole variable domain, remainder taken from reference TRBV7-2 and TRBJ1-5, is GAGVSQSPSNKVTEKGKDVELRCDPISGHTALYWYRQSLGQGLEFLIYFQGNSAPDKSGLPSDRFSAERTGGSVSTLTIQRTQQEDSAVYLCASSLSAQQSQPQHFGDGTRLSIL.

The rearrangement uses TRBV5-8 and TRBJ2-4; unclear D gene. This CDR3 contains 13 residues. From germline, CDR1 is SGHTS and CDR2 YDEGEE. Trimming took 6 bases from V and 0 from J, leaving 7 bases between them. The CDR3 reads CASTRLAKNIQYF. The CDR3 nucleotides read TGTGCCAGCACCCGACTAGCCAAAAACATTCAGTACTTC.